This T cell receptor beta chain was sequenced in a study of metastatic and nonmetastatic thyroid tumors. Looking at the study overall: Samples came from malignant and benign thyroid patients, and repertoires were compared across blood and tumor or nodule tissue.

This clone is labeled as medium-sized. Nobody among the patients had been given any treatment before thyroid surgery. Authors' data handling: Using the CDR3 differences seen across clinicopathological groups, the authors built a distant-metastasis classifier for papillary thyroid cancer, which was meant to discriminate distant-metastatic patients. TCRdb re-clonotyped the PCR reads via MiXCR. The V and J calls follow TCRdb's processing rather than the paper's. The sample consists of some 10,000 clones, roughly an eighth of them appearing once. Trimming shortened V by 1 base and J by 3 bases, and 7 bases separated the two germline ends. The CDR3 is 13 amino acids.

The gene calls are TRBV12-3 or TRBV12-4 and TRBJ2-7; no clear D. This receptor was taken from a female donor with papillary thyroid cancer or a benign thyroid nodule (not recorded which). Some clones in this sample may be carry-over from other donors' samples. The sequencing input was blood. The CDR3 protein is CASSLVAGYEQYF. The CDR3 DNA follows: TGTGCCAGCAGTTTAGTGGCTGGCTACGAGCAGTACTTC.